This TCR beta chain came from a study of cytomegalovirus exposure and HLA in healthy donors. Turning to the study itself: The approximately 660 first-cohort repertoires shared a platform with the approximately 110 validation repertoires, as reported in a later analysis.

Germline CDR1 reads SGHRS; CDR2 reads YFSETQ. This CDR3 comprises 15 residues. The V gene lost 0 bases and the J gene lost 6 bases, with 15 bases spanning the gap. Clones were sequenced by immunoSEQ multiplex PCR, and TCRdb holds only the in-frame ones, with some missing. The sample has under 130,000 clones; more than 85% are singletons. About this clone: Its specificity is unknown.

Study-wide points: Despite most TCR sequences being rare, some public TCRs occurred in many donors.

The rearrangement joins TRBV5-1 to TRBJ2-5, with a weak D call TRBD2 (6 bases). Source material: PBMCs. The receptor comes from a woman between 18 and 30 years old in good health and CMV-seropositive. The chain's CDR3 is CASSLAGVMVKTQYF. The DNA for the CDR3 is TGCGCCAGCAGCTTGGCGGGAGTGATGGTGAAGACCCAGTACTTC.